Included here is one T cell receptor beta chain sequence, with context. It lacks a known antigen. No quality values exist for individual bases; no much larger clone is one base distant. The CDR3 runs 17 residues from the cysteine to the phenylalanine. Only the CDR3 region is kept as DNA, spanning 51 bases read in frame from base 1. Via the germline V gene, CDR1 is SGDLS and CDR2 YYNGEE. V is pruned by 3 bases and J by 5 bases, leaving 15 bases of the junction without a gene match. This sample was included in a study of identifying expanded T cells in peripheral blood (dated by TCRdb to about 2019). Study-level background: Technical replicates were generated by sequencing separate aliquots of the same genomic DNA pool, with four replicates compared pairwise.

The immunoSEQ Assay, which relies on bias-controlled multiplex PCR amplification of genomic DNA, was used to profile TCRbeta CDR3 regions. The study's own analysis went as follows. To quantify the absolute abundance of each unique TCRbeta CDR3 region, the sequences were collapsed and filtered. Differential abundance was assessed using a binomial (Fisher-equivalent) model and a beta-binomial model in which time-dependent variance fitted from healthy donors was added. Clones with fewer than 5 combined templates were removed, and differential abundance was called for clones with a Benjamini-Hochberg FDR below 0.01. Using the form v = (b*log(k)+a)^2, the beta-binomial variance was modeled as a function of the total template count across the two samples. As stored in TCRdb, this immuneACCESS dataset retains in-frame rearrangements with V and J assigned. A fraction of the clones does not appear; measured against another copy, unresolved V genes explain less than half of the discrepancy, and the remainder lacks a known reason. That table is the source of V, J and clone size, and D and trimming were worked out from the DNA. This sample gives 90,000 to 120,000 clones in total; around nine tenths of them show up just once. The ten top clones hold 15% to 20% of the sample.

What the authors observed across the whole study: In all healthy donors, the variance in clone template counts between samples taken two to three weeks apart rose significantly as total template count increased. Both the number of clones called differentially abundant and the false-positive rate were significantly reduced by the beta-binomial model across all healthy-donor time intervals. The authors expected that biological variance in healthy repertoires might rise further over much longer intervals, such as months to years. The binomial model flagged approximately 1.2 differentially abundant clones between technical replicates, compared with around 15 over roughly 2 weeks and 19 over four weeks.

During the collection period, no immune events, such as infections, were documented for the healthy donors. Healthy-donor blood repertoires served as a training cohort to calibrate time-dependent variance in a beta-binomial model of T-cell clone differential abundance. The training cohort was composed of roughly 10 healthy donors, 3 female and 7 male. An age range of about 29 to 65 years, with an average of 43 years, was recorded for the donors. Whole blood was collected from each healthy donor at three time points spaced around 2 weeks apart and obtained from a commercial supplier. Genomic DNA was extracted from unsorted whole blood for immunosequencing.

The source is a person between 18 and 75 years old in good health. The sample taken for sequencing was blood. The chain is made from TRBV9 and TRBJ2-3; 7 bases in between match TRBD2. The CDR3 sequence is CASSEWEGRGEGDTQYF. The DNA sequence is given as TGTGCCAGCAGCGAGTGGGAGGGGAGAGGGGAGGGAGATACGCAGTATTTT.